This TCR beta chain was captured in a study of blood T cell repertoires in COVID-19 (dated by TCRdb to the early 2020s). In the study overall: Samples from collaborators originated in the United States, Italy and Spain and spanned both the acute and convalescent phases of COVID-19. Samples were obtained from the ongoing ImmuneRACE study (first 160 participants) and from about 1,300 subjects provided by 6 global collaborators. Where available, HLA class I and class II types were taken from metadata supplied by the sample provider and were not determined by assay-based typing. The repertoires were made available in a free public database intended to serve as a resource for research on the immune response to SARS-CoV-2. Sample metadata almost always included a de-identified subject ID, COVID-19 status, age in years and sex. Subjects who had been exposed to COVID-19, were actively infected with it, or had recovered from it provided the deeply sampled blood TCRbeta repertoires that made up the dataset. The prospective study material was composed of cDNA or gDNA derived from T cells, B-cell-depleted T cells, or PBMCs.

To note about this clone: Its antigen is still unknown. No qualities accompany the bases; no much larger clone lies one base away.

CDR1 and CDR2 are read off the germline V gene (reference sequence) as SGHKS and YYEKEE. The CDR3 holds 15 amino acids from the cysteine to the phenylalanine. Only CDR3 DNA is held: 45 bases, read in frame from base 1. Trimming removed 3 bases from V and 3 bases from J, leaving 13 bases between the germline ends. What the authors observed across the whole study: The amount of clinical and demographic metadata varied by source and participant and was provided uncurated.

TCRbeta CDR3 regions were amplified from genomic DNA using the immunoSEQ Assay, a bias-controlled multiplex PCR. On the authors' methods: Within the assay, amplification of reference gene primers was used to estimate how many nucleated cells each sample contained. To quantify the absolute abundance of each unique TCRbeta CDR3 rearrangement, sequence reads were collapsed and filtered. Productive Simpson clonality was computed per sample as the square root of Simpson's diversity index over productive rearrangements. In its TCRdb copy, this immuneACCESS table keeps in-frame sequences only and misses some clones. Where compared with another copy, unresolved V genes explain less than half of these, and the others have no known cause. That table gives V, J and clone size, and the DNA gave D and trimming. The sample yields some 25,000 clones; approximately 88% were counted once. The ten largest clones take up about 26% of the sample.

At one collaborating source in Seattle, patients were enrolled during active infection and were followed longitudinally through the course of disease. Each collaborating institution followed its own protocols to collect whole blood in K2EDTA tubes. For TCRbeta analysis, collaborators shipped samples as frozen whole blood, isolated PBMCs, or DNA extracted from either of those sample types. The sequence was collected from an older man with COVID-19, enrolled during active disease. Recombination linked TRBV5-5 to TRBJ2-1; the best D guess is TRBD1, with 6 bases matching. The sample taken for sequencing was peripheral blood. The CDR3 region: CASSSRAGVYNEQFF. The DNA sequence is TGTGCCAGCAGCTCTAGGGCAGGGGTCTACAATGAGCAGTTCTTC.